This entry describes one T cell receptor (beta chain). The record originates from a study of blood T cell repertoires in COVID-19. Study background: Acute-phase and convalescent COVID-19 samples originated in the United States, Italy and Spain.

CDR3 length: 12 residues. Germline V lookup: CDR1 MDHEN, CDR2 SYDVKM. Trimming took off 6 bases at V and 6 bases at J, with 6 bases between the two ends. Authors' data handling: Reference gene primers were amplified, and this amplification served to estimate nucleated cell counts. Sequencing used immunoSEQ multiplex PCR; TCRdb keeps in-frame clones, though not all of them. That table furnishes V, J and clone size, whereas the DNA furnished D and trimming. Here the sample spans about 150,000 clones, around 80% being singletons. The chain combines TRBV28 with TRBJ2-6; TRBD1 might be the D (5 bases). The sample comprised peripheral blood. This clonotype was obtained from a man in his 60s with acute or convalescent COVID-19. CDR3 coding DNA: TGTGCCAGCAGGGGGCTGGCCAACGTCCTGACTTTC. This encodes CASRGLANVLTF.